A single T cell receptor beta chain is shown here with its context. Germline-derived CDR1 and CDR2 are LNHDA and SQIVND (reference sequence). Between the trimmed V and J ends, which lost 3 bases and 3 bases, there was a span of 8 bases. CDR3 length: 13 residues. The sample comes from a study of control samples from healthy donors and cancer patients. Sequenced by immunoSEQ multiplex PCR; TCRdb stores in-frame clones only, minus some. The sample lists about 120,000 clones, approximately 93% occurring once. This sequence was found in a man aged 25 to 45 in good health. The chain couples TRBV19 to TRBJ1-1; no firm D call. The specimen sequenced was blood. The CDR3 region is CASSILPDTEAFF. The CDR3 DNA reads TGTGCCAGTAGTATTCTACCGGACACTGAAGCTTTCTTT.